The clone carrying this TCR beta chain was observed once. Sequencing used immunoSEQ multiplex PCR; TCRdb keeps in-frame clones, though not all of them. The sample consists of roughly 330,000 clones, 70% to 90% of them appearing once. The data derive from a study of blood T cell repertoires in COVID-19. Recovery among Cohort 3 donors was established by two negative PCRs, clearance, or symptom resolution. The CDR3 is 14 amino acids. Germline V gene sequence: CDR1 GTSNPN, CDR2 SVGIG (reference sequence). Trimming stripped 4 bases from V and 4 bases from J, with 16 bases between. The chain has TRBV30 and TRBJ1-1; D is possibly TRBD1 (6 bases). The clonotype originates from a woman aged 30 to 39 who had recovered from COVID-19. The sample taken for sequencing was PBMCs or T cells enriched from blood (not recorded which). The CDR3: CAWTVGGPSTEAFF. In DNA, the CDR3 is TGTGCCTGGACTGTCGGGGGGCCCAGCACTGAAGCTTTCTTT.